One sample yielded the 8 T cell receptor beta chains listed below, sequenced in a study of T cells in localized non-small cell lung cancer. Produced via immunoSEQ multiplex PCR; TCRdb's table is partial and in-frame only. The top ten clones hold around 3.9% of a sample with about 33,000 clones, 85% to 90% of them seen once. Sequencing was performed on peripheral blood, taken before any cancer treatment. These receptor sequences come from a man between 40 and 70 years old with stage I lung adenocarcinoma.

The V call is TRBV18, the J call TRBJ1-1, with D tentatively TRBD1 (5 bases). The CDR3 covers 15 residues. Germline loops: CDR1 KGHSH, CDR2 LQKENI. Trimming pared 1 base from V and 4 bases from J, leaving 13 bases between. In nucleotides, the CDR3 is TGTGCCAGCTCACCACAGGGTTGGGGGGGCACTGAAGCTTTCTTT. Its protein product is CASSPQGWGGTEAFF.

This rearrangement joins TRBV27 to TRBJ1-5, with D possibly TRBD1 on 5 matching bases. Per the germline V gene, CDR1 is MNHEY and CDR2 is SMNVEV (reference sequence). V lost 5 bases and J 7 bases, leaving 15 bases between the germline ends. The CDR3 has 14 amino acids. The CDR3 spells CASSPGSRGQPQHF. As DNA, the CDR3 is TGTGCCAGCAGTCCAGGTAGTAGGGGACAGCCCCAGCATTTT.

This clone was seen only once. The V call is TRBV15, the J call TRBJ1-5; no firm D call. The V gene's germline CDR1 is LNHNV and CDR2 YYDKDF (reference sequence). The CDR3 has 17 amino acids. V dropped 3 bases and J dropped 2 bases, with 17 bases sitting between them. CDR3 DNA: TGTGCCACCAGCAGGGATTACCCCTCCGGGGGCAATCAGCCCCAGCATTTT. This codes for CATSRDYPSGGNQPQHF.

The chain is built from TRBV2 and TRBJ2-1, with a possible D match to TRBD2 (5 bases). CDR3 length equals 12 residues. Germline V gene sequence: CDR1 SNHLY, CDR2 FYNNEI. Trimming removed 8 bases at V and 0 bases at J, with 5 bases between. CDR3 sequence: CASGSSYNEQFF. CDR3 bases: TGTGCCAGCGGGAGCTCCTACAATGAGCAGTTCTTC.

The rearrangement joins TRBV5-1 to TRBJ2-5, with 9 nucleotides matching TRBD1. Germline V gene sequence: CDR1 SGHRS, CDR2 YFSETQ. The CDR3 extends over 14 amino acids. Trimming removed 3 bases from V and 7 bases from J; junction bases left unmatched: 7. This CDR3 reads CASSSTGGAGTQYF. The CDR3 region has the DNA TGCGCCAGCAGCTCAACAGGGGGCGCGGGGACCCAGTACTTC.

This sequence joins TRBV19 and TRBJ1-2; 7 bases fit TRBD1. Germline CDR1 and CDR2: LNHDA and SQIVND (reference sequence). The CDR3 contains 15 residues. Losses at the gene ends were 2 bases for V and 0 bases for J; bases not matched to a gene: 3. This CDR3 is CASSIWGQSNYGYTF. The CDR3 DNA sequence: TGTGCCAGTAGTATATGGGGACAGTCTAACTATGGCTACACCTTC. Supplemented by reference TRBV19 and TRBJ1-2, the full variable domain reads DGGITQSPKYLFRKEGQNVTLSCEQNLNHDAMYWYRQDPGQGLRLIYYSQIVNDFQKGDIAEGYSVSREKKESFPLTVTSAQKNPTAFYLCASSIWGQSNYGYTFGSGTRLTVV.

The CDR3 DNA is TGTGCCATCAGGCCAGACGGCAATCAGCCCCAGCATTTT. Protein product: CAIRPDGNQPQHF. The gene calls are TRBV10-3 and TRBJ1-5; D not resolved. Germline V gene sequence: CDR1 ENHRY, CDR2 SYGVKD. This CDR3 region has 13 residues. V was cut by 6 bases and J by 2 bases, with 8 bases left in between.

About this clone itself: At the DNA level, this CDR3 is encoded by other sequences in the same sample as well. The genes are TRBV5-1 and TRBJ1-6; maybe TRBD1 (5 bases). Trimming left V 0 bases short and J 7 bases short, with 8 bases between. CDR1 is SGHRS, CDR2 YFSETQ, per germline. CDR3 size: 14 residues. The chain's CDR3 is CASSLAGPNSPLHF. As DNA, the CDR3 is TGCGCCAGCAGCTTGGCGGGACCCAATTCACCCCTCCACTTT.